This entry lists 30 T cell receptor beta chains sequenced from one sample in a study of blood T cell repertoires in COVID-19. Some clones are missing from TCRdb's copy, which holds only in-frame ones; the method was immunoSEQ multiplex PCR. Among 220,000 or so clones listed, about 86% were seen once. The source material was peripheral blood. The receptors were gathered from a woman aged 60-75 years with acute or convalescent COVID-19.

CDR3 coding DNA: TGTGCCAGCAGCCGCTCTGGGGCCAACGTCCTGACTTTC. Translation gives CASSRSGANVLTF. The chain carries TRBV6-5 and TRBJ2-6; D unclear. Germline CDR1 and CDR2: MNHEY and SVGAGI. V lost 6 bases, J lost 0 bases, and 3 bases lay in between. The CDR3 sequence is 13 residues long.

In its sample, this clone was seen a few times. The chain has TRBV6-2 or TRBV6-3 and TRBJ1-5; no clear D gene. The CDR3 sequence is 14 residues long. V was pared by 0 bases and J by 3 bases, with 6 bases between. Germline values: CDR1 MNHEY, CDR2 SVGEGT. The CDR3 here is CASSYSPVNQPQHF. CDR3 coding DNA: TGTGCCAGCAGTTACTCTCCAGTCAATCAGCCCCAGCATTTT.

The J gene is TRBJ1-1, the V gene TRBV15; 8 bases are a match to TRBD1. In germline, CDR1 is LNHNV, CDR2 YYDKDF (reference sequence). V was clipped by 5 bases and J by 5 bases; unmatched bases: 13. This CDR3 spans 16 amino acids. CDR3 in DNA: TGTGCCACCAGCCGAAAGGCAGGGGGCGCTGGGACTGAAGCTTTCTTT. Its translation is CATSRKAGGAGTEAFF.

A remark on this clone: Different DNA sequences within this sample yield the same CDR3. The chain combines TRBV3-1 (or the pseudogene TRBV3-2) with TRBJ1-3; D is undetermined. In germline, CDR1 is LGHDT, CDR2 YNNKEL (reference sequence). There are 15 residues in the CDR3. Trimming left V 1 base short and J 0 bases short, with 7 bases between. The CDR3 DNA follows: TGTGCCAGCAGCCAAGTATTCGGCTCTGGAAACACCATATATTTT. Residues: CASSQVFGSGNTIYF.

The rearrangement uses TRBV19 and TRBJ1-6; no firm D call. Per germline, CDR1 LNHDA and CDR2 SQIVND (reference sequence). Trimming left V 2 bases short and J 7 bases short, with 6 bases between. The CDR3 extends over 13 amino acids. The CDR3 DNA follows: TGTGCCAGTAGTATAAGCCCAAATTCACCCCTCCACTTT. Its translation: CASSISPNSPLHF.

The chain uses TRBV7-2 and TRBJ2-1; TRBD2 might be the D (7 bases). Trimming shortened V by 0 bases and J by 6 bases, and 15 bases separated the two germline ends. The germline gives CDR1 SGHTA, CDR2 FQGNSA. This CDR3 region has 16 residues. CDR3 protein: CASSLALWGGGNEQFF. As DNA, the CDR3 is TGTGCCAGCAGCTTAGCGTTATGGGGGGGCGGCAATGAGCAGTTCTTC.

The CDR3 coding sequence is TGTGCCAGCACTCCGGAGGCCGGGAACACTGAAGCTTTCTTT. Translation: CASTPEAGNTEAFF. V usage is TRBV28 and J usage is TRBJ1-1; the D is unclear. Trimming cost V 7 bases and J 1 base, with 13 bases left between them. The CDR3 runs to 14 residues. Germline CDR1 is MDHEN and CDR2 is SYDVKM. The full variable domain, its missing parts supplied by reference TRBV28 and TRBJ1-1, is DVKVTQSSRYLVKRTGEKVFLECVQDMDHENMFWYRQDPGLGLRLIYFSYDVKMKEKGDIPEGYSVSREKKERFSLILESASTNQTSMYLCASTPEAGNTEAFFGQGTRLTVV.

The V call is TRBV10-3, the J call TRBJ1-1; a weak D match, TRBD1 (6 bases). Trimming took 5 bases from V and 3 from J, leaving 16 bases between them. Germline V gives CDR1 ENHRY, CDR2 SYGVKD. The CDR3 covers 15 residues. Here the CDR3 DNA reads TGTGCCATCAGTCAAACGGGGGGGGCAGACACTGAAGCTTTCTTT. Protein sequence: CAISQTGGADTEAFF.

The CDR3 DNA is TGTGCCAGCAGTCGCCACTACGGCCGTAATGAAAAACTGTTTTTT. Amino acid sequence: CASSRHYGRNEKLFF. The rearrangement uses TRBV6-5 and TRBJ1-4; the D is unclear. The germline gives CDR1 MNHEY, CDR2 SVGAGI. Between the trimmed V and J ends, which lost 5 bases and 4 bases, there was a span of 14 bases. CDR3 size: 15 residues.

The chain links TRBV3-1 (or the pseudogene TRBV3-2) to TRBJ1-2, with TRBD1 matching over 7 bases. The V segment lost 0 bases and the J segment 4 bases; nucleotides outside the gene matches: 5. Per germline, CDR1 LGHDT and CDR2 YNNKEL (reference sequence). This CDR3 contains 15 residues. CDR3 in amino acids: CASSQDGQAGYGYTF. The CDR3 DNA is TGTGCCAGCAGCCAAGATGGACAGGCTGGCTATGGCTACACCTTC.

The chain joins TRBV12-2 to TRBJ1-1. TRBV12-2 is a listed pseudogene. The CDR3 is 15 amino acids. The CDR3 loop is CASRSGGRVNTEAFF. CDR3 bases: TGTGCAAGTCGCTCGGGAGGGAGGGTGAACACTGAAGCTTTCTTT.

This clone appeared once. This sequence joins TRBV7-2 and TRBJ2-5; D may be TRBD1 (5 bases). Germline-derived CDR1 and CDR2 are SGHTA and FQGNSA. The CDR3 runs 15 residues. Trimming took 7 bases from V and 9 from J, leaving 24 bases between them. The DNA of the CDR3 is TGTGCCAGCACCCCAGGGTGGTCCCAAAATTGGGCCCAGTACTTC. This codes for CASTPGWSQNWAQYF.

In its sample, this clone was seen a few times. The CDR3 loop is CASSLGGVTEAFF. CDR3 DNA: TGTGCCAGCAGCTTAGGCGGGGTCACTGAAGCTTTCTTT. The rearrangement uses TRBV7-8 and TRBJ1-1; D is uncertain. Trimming shortened V by 1 base and J by 4 bases, and 7 bases separated the two germline ends. The CDR3 loop spans 13 amino acids. CDR1 is SGHVS, CDR2 FQNEAQ, per germline.

This rearrangement joins TRBV19 to TRBJ1-1, with no clear D. The CDR3 is 15 amino acids. V lost 3 bases to trimming and J lost 5 bases, with 16 bases between them. Germline CDR1 LNHDA, CDR2 SQIVND (reference sequence). The DNA of the CDR3 is TGTGCCAGTAGTATCAATAGTGGGGAGGTGACTGAAGCTTTCTTT. This translates into CASSINSGEVTEAFF.

This chain uses TRBV5-4 with TRBJ2-7, with 15 bases that match TRBD2. The V segment lost 4 bases and the J segment 3 bases; nucleotides outside the gene matches: 11. This CDR3 comprises 18 residues. CDR1 and CDR2 (germline): SGHNT, YYREEE (reference sequence). In DNA form, the CDR3 reads TGTGCCAGCAGCCCAATTCGGACTAGCGGGGGGGCTTTCTACGAGCAGTACTTC. Its translation: CASSPIRTSGGAFYEQYF.

This chain connects TRBV6-5 to TRBJ1-2, with 7 bases fitting TRBD1. The CDR3 sequence is 15 residues long. The V gene end was trimmed by 0 bases and the J gene end by 4 bases; junction bases not matched to a gene: 5. Germline V CDR1 and CDR2: MNHEY, SVGAGI. This chain's CDR3 is CASSYSAGGSYGYTF. CDR3 in DNA: TGTGCCAGCAGTTACTCGGCAGGGGGGAGCTATGGCTACACCTTC.

This clone was seen a single time. The rearrangement links TRBV27 to TRBJ1-1; D is perhaps TRBD1 (6 bases). This CDR3 comprises 14 residues. Between the trimmed V and J ends, which lost 7 bases and 1 base, there was a span of 13 bases. Germline CDR1 is MNHEY and CDR2 is SMNVEV (reference sequence). The CDR3 here is CASKMTGWNTEAFF. The CDR3 coding sequence is TGTGCCAGCAAAATGACAGGCTGGAACACTGAAGCTTTCTTT.

The chain has TRBV7-3 and TRBJ1-1; 7 nucleotides match TRBD1. CDR1 and CDR2 (germline): SGHTA, FQGTGA. CDR3 length equals 15 residues. Trimming took 0 bases from V and 4 from J; bases not matched to a gene: 5. The CDR3, as DNA: TGTGCCAGCAGCTTAACCCTCAGGGGGAGCACTGAAGCTTTCTTT. Encoded protein: CASSLTLRGSTEAFF.

The chain combines TRBV5-1 with TRBJ2-5, with TRBD2 matching 13 bases. Losses at the gene ends were 6 bases for V and 3 bases for J; bases not matched to a gene: 11. CDR1 SGHRS and CDR2 YFSETQ come from the germline V gene. The length of the CDR3 is 17 residues. In DNA form, the CDR3 reads TGCGCCAGCACGGGACTAGCGGGGTCTTTTTGGGAAGAGACCCAGTACTTC. Encoded protein: CASTGLAGSFWEETQYF.

This clone was picked up one time. The chain combines TRBV28 with TRBJ1-4; D not resolved. From germline, CDR1 is MDHEN and CDR2 SYDVKM. The ends were cut back, 1 base at V and 8 bases at J, with 11 bases in the middle. CDR3 length: 14 amino acids. Written as DNA, the CDR3 is TGTGCCAGCAGTTTATACGGGAGTCCGGAAAAACTGTTTTTT. This translates into CASSLYGSPEKLFF.

Note on this clone: Additional DNA sequences in this sample encode the identical CDR3. V gene TRBV7-9 combines with J gene TRBJ1-6; D ambiguous. This CDR3 has 13 amino acids. Per the germline V gene, CDR1 is SEHNR and CDR2 is FQNEAQ (reference sequence). Trimming left V 2 bases short and J 7 bases short, with 6 bases between. The CDR3 nucleotides read TGTGCCAGCAGCTTATCGGGGAATTCACCCCTCCACTTT. Amino acids: CASSLSGNSPLHF.

The rearrangement joins TRBV19 to TRBJ1-5; 8 bases align to TRBD1. Germline loops: CDR1 LNHDA, CDR2 SQIVND (reference sequence). This CDR3 is 16 amino acids long. Germline trimming cut 6 bases from V and 4 bases from J; bases unmatched to any gene: 11. CDR3 nucleotides: TGTGCCAGTAGGGAACGGACAGGGAAGCTAAATCAGCCCCAGCATTTT. It is translated as CASRERTGKLNQPQHF.

This clone was recorded only once. The rearrangement joins TRBV2 to TRBJ2-7; 8 bases agree with TRBD1. This CDR3 is 16 amino acids long. The germline gives CDR1 SNHLY, CDR2 FYNNEI. The junction had 8 bases not matched to a gene; V was cut back by 4 bases and J by 0 bases. The CDR3, as DNA: TGTGCCAGCAGTGGCCAAAGGACAGGGAGCTCCTACGAGCAGTACTTC. Translating it yields CASSGQRTGSSYEQYF. The variable domain in full, completed from reference TRBV2 and TRBJ2-7, reads EPEVTQTPSHQVTQMGQEVILRCVPISNHLYFYWYRQILGQKVEFLVSFYNNEISEKSEIFDDQFSVERPDGSNFTLKIRSTKLEDSAMYFCASSGQRTGSSYEQYFGPGTRLTVT.

The chain combines TRBV27 with TRBJ2-3; TRBD1 matches 8 bases. With 5 bases clipped from V and 3 bases from J, the junction kept 7 bases outside the gene matches. This CDR3 comprises 15 residues. CDR1 MNHEY and CDR2 SMNVEV come from the germline V gene (reference sequence). The CDR3 nucleotides are TGTGCCAGCAGTCCCGACAGGGGAGAAACAGATACGCAGTATTTT. Amino acid sequence: CASSPDRGETDTQYF.

This clone was seen only once. The rearrangement joins TRBV19 to TRBJ2-5, with D unclear. V was trimmed by 5 bases and J by 5 bases, leaving 9 bases between them. Germline CDR1 is LNHDA and CDR2 is SQIVND (reference sequence). The CDR3 extends over 12 amino acids. The CDR3 DNA is TGTGCCAGTAGTGTCGGCGGTGAGACCCAGTACTTC. It is translated as CASSVGGETQYF.

The chain joins TRBV6-5 to TRBJ1-2; the D gene is possibly TRBD1 (6 bases). This CDR3 contains 14 residues. V lost 7 bases and J 8 bases, leaving 20 bases between the germline ends. Looked up from germline, CDR1 is MNHEY and CDR2 is SVGAGI. CDR3 region: CASNVQGLGEGYTF. In DNA, the CDR3 is TGTGCCAGCAATGTACAGGGTCTAGGGGAAGGCTACACCTTC.

The rearrangement uses TRBV9 and TRBJ2-1, with D maybe TRBD2 (6 bases). The CDR3 is made up of 15 amino acids. V lost 4 bases and J lost 4, with 15 bases in between. Germline V gives CDR1 SGDLS, CDR2 YYNGEE. The chain's CDR3 is CASSKDGTEYNEQFF. The CDR3 region has the DNA TGTGCCAGCAGCAAGGACGGGACTGAATACAATGAGCAGTTCTTC.

V is TRBV19 and J is TRBJ1-2, with a possible D match to TRBD1 (5 bases). CDR3 size: 14 residues. Germline assignment: CDR1 LNHDA and CDR2 SQIVND (reference sequence). V lost 7 bases and J lost 2, with 14 bases in between. The CDR3 DNA is TGTGCCAGTAATACCCCGGGGGACAACTATGGCTACACCTTC. Its translation: CASNTPGDNYGYTF.

This clone was counted only a few times. The chain recombines TRBV27 with TRBJ2-3; tentatively, D is TRBD1 (5 bases). CDR1 MNHEY and CDR2 SMNVEV come from the germline V gene (reference sequence). There are 13 residues in the CDR3. Trimming cost V 10 bases and J 2 bases, with 13 bases left between them. The CDR3 region is CATQDTYTDTQYF. The CDR3 DNA reads as TGTGCCACCCAGGACACCTACACAGATACGCAGTATTTT.

This chain connects TRBV5-1 to TRBJ1-1, with 9 bases aligning to TRBD1. CDR1 SGHRS and CDR2 YFSETQ come from the germline V gene. This CDR3 has 14 residues. J gave up 6 bases and V 4 bases, and 7 bases lay outside the gene matches. CDR3 loop: CASSQGTGLPEAFF. CDR3 nucleotide sequence: TGCGCCAGCAGCCAAGGGACAGGGTTACCTGAAGCTTTCTTT.